A single sample is the source of the 9 T cell receptor beta chains below, sequenced in a study of beta chain features in type 1 diabetes. Study observations and caveats: All four CD4+ subsets from Type 1 diabetes patients carried moderately but significantly shorter TCRB CDR3s.

Since all of the isolated RNA was reverse transcribed, expressed TCRB transcripts were what got sequenced. Data came from immunoSEQ multiplex PCR; TCRdb stores just in-frame clones and leaves some out. The table lists hundreds of thousands of clones, around 15% of them singletons, with around 0.022% in the top ten. Their target antigens are unknown. Sample: naive CD4+ T cells from blood. The receptors derive from a man younger than 35 with type 1 diabetes.

This clone was counted between two and nine times. The rearrangement uses TRBV19 and TRBJ1-2, with TRBD1 matching 7 bases. Germline V CDR1 and CDR2: LNHDA, SQIVND (reference sequence). Losses at the gene ends were 8 bases for V and 4 bases for J; bases not matched to a gene: 10. The CDR3 loop spans 14 amino acids. The CDR3 nucleotides read TGTGCCAGTGGCGCCCCGGGACAGTTCTATGGCTACACCTTC. This translates into CASGAPGQFYGYTF.

This sequence joins TRBV27 and TRBJ2-5, with TRBD2 matching over 9 bases. CDR3 size: 15 residues. Trimming removed 6 bases from V and 4 bases from J; junction bases left unmatched: 9. Looked up from germline, CDR1 is MNHEY and CDR2 is SMNVEV (reference sequence). The CDR3 spells CASRLSGLAIETQYF. DNA of the CDR3: TGTGCCAGCAGACTATCGGGACTAGCAATAGAGACCCAGTACTTC.

The chain combines TRBV4-1 with TRBJ2-7; TRBD1 matches at 9 bases. The germline V gene has CDR1 MGHRA and CDR2 YSYEKL. V lost 3 bases to trimming and J lost 1 base; unmatched junction nucleotides: 7. The CDR3 is made up of 16 amino acids. The CDR3: CASSQGQGPGSYEQYF. CDR3 sequence (DNA): TGCGCCAGCAGCCAGGGACAGGGTCCCGGGTCCTACGAGCAGTACTTC.

This clone occurred a few times. The genes are TRBV9 and TRBJ2-3, with 13 positions matching TRBD2. V lost 0 bases to trimming and J lost 0 bases; unmatched junction nucleotides: 4. CDR3 length: 18 amino acids. Germline-derived CDR1 and CDR2 are SGDLS and YYNGEE. For the CDR3, the DNA is TGTGCCAGCAGCGTAGCCGGGACTAGCGGGGCCAGCACAGATACGCAGTATTTT. The encoded protein is CASSVAGTSGASTDTQYF.

In its sample, this clone was seen a few times. This sample also contains other DNA sequences that code for the same CDR3. The chain recombines TRBV18 with TRBJ1-2, with D uncertain. Germline V gene data show CDR1 as KGHSH and CDR2 as LQKENI. The CDR3 loop spans 13 amino acids. The ends were cut back, 3 bases at V and 4 bases at J, with 9 bases in the middle. The CDR3 region is CASSPDGSYGYTF. As DNA, the CDR3 is TGTGCCAGCTCACCGGACGGTTCCTATGGCTACACCTTC.

The chain combines TRBV13 with TRBJ2-7; 7 bases line up with TRBD1. The germline gives CDR1 PRHDT, CDR2 FYEKMQ (reference sequence). The junction had 9 bases not matched to a gene; V was cut back by 4 bases and J by 3 bases. This CDR3 region has 15 residues. This CDR3 reads CASSSRKGQYYEQYF. CDR3 nucleotide sequence: TGTGCCAGCAGCTCGCGAAAGGGACAGTACTACGAGCAGTACTTC.

This clone was picked up a small number of times. V and J are TRBV29-1 and TRBJ2-3; 13 bases map to TRBD2. The germline V gene encodes CDR1 SQVTM and CDR2 ANQGSEA. J lost 0 bases, V lost 5 bases, and 8 bases had no gene match. This CDR3 has 17 amino acids. CDR3: CSVKGLAGFSSTDTQYF. CDR3 nucleotide sequence: TGCAGCGTTAAGGGACTAGCGGGGTTTTCTAGCACAGATACGCAGTATTTT.

This clone came up a few times. V gene TRBV19 combines with J gene TRBJ1-5; TRBD1 is a possible D gene (5 bases). The CDR3 is 16 residues long. V dropped 5 bases and J dropped 1 base, with 15 bases sitting between them. Per germline, CDR1 LNHDA and CDR2 SQIVND (reference sequence). The CDR3 sequence is CASSHGRGYSNQPQHF. The CDR3 DNA reads TGTGCCAGTAGTCACGGGCGGGGGTACAGCAATCAGCCCCAGCATTTT.

This chain connects TRBV14 to TRBJ1-2, with 7 positions matching TRBD1. Looked up from germline, CDR1 is SGHDN and CDR2 is FVKESK. This CDR3 is 18 amino acids long. The V segment lost 1 base and the J segment 0 bases; nucleotides outside the gene matches: 11. The CDR3 nucleotides are TGTGCCAGCAGCCAAGTCAGAGACAGGGCCCTAACTAACTATGGCTACACCTTC. Protein product: CASSQVRDRALTNYGYTF.